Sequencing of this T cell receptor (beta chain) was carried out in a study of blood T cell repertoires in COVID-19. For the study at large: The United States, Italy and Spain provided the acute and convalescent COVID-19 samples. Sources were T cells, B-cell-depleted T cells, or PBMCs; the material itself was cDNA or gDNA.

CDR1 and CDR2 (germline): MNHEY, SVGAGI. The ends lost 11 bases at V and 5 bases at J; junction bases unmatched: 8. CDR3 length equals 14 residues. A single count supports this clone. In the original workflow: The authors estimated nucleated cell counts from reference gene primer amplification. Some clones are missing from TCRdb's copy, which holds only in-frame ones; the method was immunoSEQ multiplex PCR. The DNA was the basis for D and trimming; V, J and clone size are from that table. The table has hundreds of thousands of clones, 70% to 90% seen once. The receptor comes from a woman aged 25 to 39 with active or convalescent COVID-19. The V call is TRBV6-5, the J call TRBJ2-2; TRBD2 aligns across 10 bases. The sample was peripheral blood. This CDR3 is CAGRLAGPTGELFF. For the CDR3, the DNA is TGTGCCGGTAGACTAGCGGGTCCGACCGGGGAGCTGTTTTTT.